The next 8 T cell receptor beta chains were all read from a single sample in a study of blood T cell repertoires in COVID-19. The method was immunoSEQ multiplex PCR; TCRdb's version includes in-frame clones alone and lacks a portion of them. The sample records roughly 57,000 clones, 65% to 85% being singletons. The source material was peripheral blood. The receptors were gathered from a man in his 60s with acute or convalescent COVID-19.

The chain is built from TRBV2 and TRBJ2-2; TRBD1 aligns across 12 bases. This CDR3 spans 20 amino acids. The V gene's germline CDR1 is SNHLY and CDR2 FYNNEI. V lost 5 bases and J lost 7; bases outside the gene matches: 20. The DNA of the CDR3 is TGTGCCAGCAGTTACACCGGGACAGGGGGCCCCGGTCCCCCCCACGGGGAGCTGTTTTTT. This encodes CASSYTGTGGPGPPHGELFF.

The chain couples TRBV7-2 to TRBJ1-1; possibly TRBD1 for D (5 bases). This CDR3 is built from 14 residues. Deletions cut 2 bases from V and 7 bases from J, with 14 bases between. The V gene's germline CDR1 is SGHTA and CDR2 FQGNSA. The CDR3 here is CASSLQGLLGEAFF. The CDR3 DNA is TGTGCCAGCAGCTTACAGGGCCTCTTGGGTGAAGCTTTCTTT.

This sequence joins TRBV5-4 and TRBJ2-3; a possible D gene is TRBD2 (5 bases). This CDR3 is built from 17 residues. Germline CDR1 is SGHNT and CDR2 is YYREEE (reference sequence). V was trimmed by 7 bases and J by 4 bases, leaving 25 bases between them. CDR3: CASPSGIVGSHPDTQYF. CDR3 DNA: TGTGCCAGCCCCAGTGGTATAGTGGGGAGCCACCCAGATACGCAGTATTTT.

CDR3 bases: TGTGCCAGCAGCCGGGGGGGTGGCTACACCTTC. Its protein product is CASSRGGGYTF. The V and J genes are TRBV12-3 or TRBV12-4 and TRBJ1-2; tentative D call: TRBD1 (5 bases). The CDR3 consists of 11 residues. Trimming took 6 bases from V and 7 from J, leaving 9 bases between them.

The chain is built from TRBV6-6 and TRBJ1-2; D is possibly TRBD1 (6 bases). Germline values: CDR1 MNHNY, CDR2 SVGAGI (reference sequence). V dropped 7 bases and J dropped 6 bases, with 18 bases sitting between them. The CDR3 contains 14 residues. This chain's CDR3 is CASNTKQGFNGYTF. The CDR3 DNA reads as TGTGCCAGCAATACAAAGCAGGGGTTCAATGGCTACACCTTC.

The rearrangement uses TRBV27 and TRBJ1-2; a weak D match, TRBD1 (5 bases). Trimming removed 4 bases from V and 9 bases from J, with 12 bases in between. Germline V gene data show CDR1 as MNHEY and CDR2 as SMNVEV (reference sequence). CDR3 length: 12 amino acids. CDR3 in DNA: TGTGCCAGCAGTTCTCAGGGTAGTCGCTACACCTTC. Translation gives CASSSQGSRYTF.

The genes are TRBV24-1 and TRBJ2-7; D might be TRBD1 (5 bases). The CDR3 spans 15 residues. The V gene's germline CDR1 is KGHDR and CDR2 SFDVKD. With 2 bases removed from V and 3 bases from J, the gap between germline ends came to 13 bases. The CDR3 DNA is TGTGCCACCAGTGATTCAAGGGGTAGTGGCTACGAGCAGTACTTC. Its translation: CATSDSRGSGYEQYF.

This chain connects TRBV24-1 to TRBJ1-5; D gene unclear. The CDR3 totals 14 residues. V lost 11 bases to trimming and J lost 5 bases, with 18 bases between them. Germline CDR1 and CDR2: KGHDR and SFDVKD. CDR3 bases: TGTGCCATCGGAGGCGGCCTAGGTGATCAGCCCCAGCATTTT. It specifies CAIGGGLGDQPQHF.